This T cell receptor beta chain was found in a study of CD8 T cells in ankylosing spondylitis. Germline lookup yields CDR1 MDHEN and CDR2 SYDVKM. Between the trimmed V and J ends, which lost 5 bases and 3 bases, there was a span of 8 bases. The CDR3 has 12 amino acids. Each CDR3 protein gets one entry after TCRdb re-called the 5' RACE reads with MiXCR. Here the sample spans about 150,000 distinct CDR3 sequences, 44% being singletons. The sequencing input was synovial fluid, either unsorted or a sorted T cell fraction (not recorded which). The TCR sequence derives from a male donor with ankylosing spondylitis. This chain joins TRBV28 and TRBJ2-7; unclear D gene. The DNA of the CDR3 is TGTGCCAGCAGTAGGCCTTACTACGAGCAGTACTTC. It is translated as CASSRPYYEQYF.